These T cell receptor beta chains were read from a single sample in a study of cytomegalovirus exposure and HLA in healthy donors. Here immunoSEQ multiplex PCR was the method, and the copy in TCRdb shows in-frame clones only, minus some. The table includes around 150,000 clones, nearly 80% detected once. The specimen was PBMCs. These TCRs come from a woman aged 45-65 years in good health and CMV-seropositive. Both conserved end residues are part of each CDR3. The order of the fields is J gene, clone size, D gene, V gene, CDR3 protein, CDR3 DNA. The D gene is left open where the match is weak. For some rows the clone size is stated as once, few or many, or as a class when expanded; others skip it.

J: TRBJ1-3; size: NA; D: NA; V: TRBV5-8; CDR3: CASSWDGSSGNTIYF; DNA: TGTGCCAGCAGCTGGGACGGGAGCTCTGGAAACACCATATATTTT
J: TRBJ1-2; size: NA; D: TRBD1; V: TRBV9; CDR3: CASSVGQGANYGYTF; DNA: TGTGCCAGCAGCGTAGGACAGGGGGCAAACTATGGCTACACCTTC
J: TRBJ1-2; size: NA; D: TRBD1; V: TRBV19; CDR3: CASSDVLGGGYGYTF; DNA: TGTGCCAGTAGTGACGTTTTAGGGGGCGGTTATGGCTACACCTTC
J: TRBJ2-5; size: NA; D: TRBD2; V: TRBV2; CDR3: CASGGLAGGGETQYF; DNA: TGTGCCAGCGGGGGACTAGCGGGAGGAGGCGAGACCCAGTACTTC
J: TRBJ1-1; size: NA; D: TRBD1; V: TRBV6-5; CDR3: CASSYTSGTGGNEAFF; DNA: TGTGCCAGCAGTTACACCTCCGGGACAGGGGGTAATGAAGCTTTCTTT
J: TRBJ2-1; size: NA; D: TRBD2; V: TRBV9; CDR3: CASSAAPGLAGVEQFF; DNA: TGTGCCAGCAGCGCAGCTCCTGGACTAGCGGGAGTTGAGCAGTTCTTC
J: TRBJ1-1; size: NA; D: NA; V: TRBV6-5; CDR3: CASSPTGLNTEAFF; DNA: TGTGCCAGCAGTCCTACAGGGCTGAACACTGAAGCTTTCTTT
J: TRBJ2-3; size: NA; D: NA; V: TRBV10-3; CDR3: CAISGQRFVTQYF; DNA: TGTGCCATCAGTGGACAGAGGTTCGTAACGCAGTATTTT
J: TRBJ2-6; size: few; D: NA; V: TRBV5-8; CDR3: CASSLAGVGANVLTF; DNA: TGTGCCAGCAGCTTGGCAGGGGTAGGGGCCAACGTCCTGACTTTC
J: TRBJ2-3; size: once; D: NA; V: TRBV30; CDR3: CAWSSGDSSTDTQYF; DNA: TGTGCCTGGAGCTCGGGGGATTCTAGCACAGATACGCAGTATTTT
J: TRBJ2-1; size: NA; D: TRBD1; V: TRBV9; CDR3: CASSVGGQGFDEQFF; DNA: TGTGCCAGCAGCGTAGGAGGACAGGGGTTTGATGAGCAGTTCTTC
J: TRBJ2-5; size: NA; D: TRBD2; V: TRBV29-1; CDR3: CSVEDYLAAKETQYF; DNA: TGCAGCGTTGAAGATTACCTAGCGGCAAAAGAGACCCAGTACTTC
J: TRBJ1-2; size: NA; D: TRBD1; V: TRBV5-1; CDR3: CASSPGQDNGYTF; DNA: TGCGCCAGCAGCCCGGGACAGGATAATGGCTACACCTTC
J: TRBJ1-2; size: NA; D: TRBD1; V: TRBV6-1; CDR3: CASSEYGQGANYGYTF; DNA: TGTGCCAGCAGTGAATATGGACAGGGGGCCAACTATGGCTACACCTTC
J: TRBJ1-1; size: NA; D: NA; V: TRBV19; CDR3: CASSIDRGAFAVF; DNA: TGTGCCAGTAGTATAGACCGGGGGGCCTTTGCAGTTTTT
J: TRBJ2-6; size: NA; D: TRBD1; V: TRBV5-1; CDR3: CASRTGGVGTGANVLTF; DNA: TGCGCCAGCCGGACAGGGGGCGTTGGAACTGGGGCCAACGTCCTGACTTTC
J: TRBJ2-7; size: NA; D: NA; V: TRBV5-1; CDR3: CASSLDGGREWGEQYF; DNA: TGCGCCAGCAGCTTGGACGGGGGAAGGGAGTGGGGCGAGCAGTACTTC
J: TRBJ1-2; size: NA; D: NA; V: TRBV6-4; CDR3: CASRRMSEGGYGYTF; DNA: TGTGCCAGCAGGAGGATGTCGGAGGGTGGCTATGGCTACACCTTC
J: TRBJ1-2; size: NA; D: TRBD1; V: TRBV5-1; CDR3: CASSHTPVDRDGGYTF; DNA: TGCGCCAGCAGCCACACACCGGTCGACAGGGACGGTGGCTACACCTTC
J: TRBJ2-1; size: NA; D: NA; V: TRBV5-8; CDR3: CASSLPGMGYNEQFF; DNA: TGTGCCAGCAGCTTGCCAGGGATGGGTTACAATGAGCAGTTCTTC
J: TRBJ2-7; size: NA; D: NA; V: TRBV7-2; CDR3: CASSRLVAYEQYF; DNA: TGTGCCAGCAGCCGACTAGTCGCCTACGAGCAGTACTTC
J: TRBJ2-7; size: NA; D: NA; V: TRBV19; CDR3: CASSGAFYEQYF; DNA: TGTGCCAGTAGTGGGGCCTTCTACGAGCAGTACTTC
J: TRBJ1-6; size: few; D: TRBD1; V: TRBV27; CDR3: CASSLSTGQGGSPLHF; DNA: TGTGCCAGCAGTTTATCAACTGGACAGGGAGGATCACCCCTCCACTTT
J: TRBJ1-2; size: NA; D: NA; V: TRBV5-1; CDR3: CASRPKGGADYGYTF; DNA: TGCGCCAGCAGGCCAAAGGGGGGGGCGGACTATGGCTACACCTTC
J: TRBJ2-5; size: NA; D: NA; V: TRBV6-5; CDR3: CASSSGGIIETQYF; DNA: TGTGCCAGCAGCTCAGGGGGGATAATAGAGACCCAGTACTTC
J: TRBJ1-1; size: NA; D: NA; V: TRBV7-9; CDR3: CASSLGQMNTEAFF; DNA: TGTGCCAGCAGCTTAGGGCAGATGAACACTGAAGCTTTCTTT
J: TRBJ2-1; size: NA; D: TRBD2; V: TRBV27; CDR3: CASSLMRGNEQFF; DNA: TGTGCCAGCAGTTTAATGCGGGGGAATGAGCAGTTCTTC
J: TRBJ1-2; size: once; D: NA; V: TRBV18; CDR3: CASSPTVGSPGLNYGYTF; DNA: TGTGCCAGCTCACCTACCGTTGGGTCTCCAGGGCTAAACTATGGCTACACCTTC
J: TRBJ2-7; size: few; D: NA; V: TRBV27; CDR3: CASSFYMSRSQGPTPPSYEQYF; DNA: TGTGCCAGCAGTTTTTATATGTCCCGGTCGCAGGGGCCTACCCCACCTTCTTACGAGCAGTACTTC
J: TRBJ2-7; size: NA; D: TRBD1; V: TRBV9; CDR3: CASSRDRDSYEQYF; DNA: TGTGCCAGCAGCCGGGACAGGGACTCCTACGAGCAGTACTTC
J: TRBJ1-5; size: NA; D: NA; V: TRBV4-1; CDR3: CASSQVSVRGASNQPQHF; DNA: TGCGCCAGCAGCCAAGTCAGTGTCCGGGGGGCGAGCAATCAGCCCCAGCATTTT